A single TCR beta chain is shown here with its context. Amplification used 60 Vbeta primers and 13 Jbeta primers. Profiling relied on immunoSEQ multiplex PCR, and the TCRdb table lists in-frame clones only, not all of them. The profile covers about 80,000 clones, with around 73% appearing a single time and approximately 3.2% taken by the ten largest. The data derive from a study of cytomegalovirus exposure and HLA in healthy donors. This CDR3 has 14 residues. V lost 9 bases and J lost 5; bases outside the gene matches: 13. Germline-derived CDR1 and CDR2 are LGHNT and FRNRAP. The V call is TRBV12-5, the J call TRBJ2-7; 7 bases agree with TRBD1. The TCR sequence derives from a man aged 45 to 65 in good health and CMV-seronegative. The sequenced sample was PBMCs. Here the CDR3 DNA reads TGTGCTAGGCCGCCGGACAGGCCTCGGAACGAGCAGTACTTC. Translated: CARPPDRPRNEQYF.